Presented here are 11 T cell receptor beta chains from one specimen sequenced in a study of blood T cell repertoires in COVID-19. Clones were sequenced by immunoSEQ multiplex PCR, and TCRdb holds only the in-frame ones, with some missing. The table lists some 160,000 clones, 65% to 80% of them singletons. Material: peripheral blood. The receptors derive from a man in his sixties with acute or convalescent COVID-19.

V is TRBV12-3 or TRBV12-4 and J is TRBJ1-3; D unresolved. V dropped 6 bases and J dropped 1 base, with 7 bases sitting between them. The length of the CDR3 is 13 residues. In nucleotides, the CDR3 is TGTGCCAGCAGCCCAGGTTCTGGAAACACCATATATTTT. Translating it yields CASSPGSGNTIYF.

The rearrangement links TRBV28 to TRBJ2-7; no clear D. V shed 10 bases and J shed 11 bases, with 12 bases lying between them. Looked up from germline, CDR1 is MDHEN and CDR2 is SYDVKM. This CDR3 comprises 9 residues. CDR3 residues: CATGPRKYF. The CDR3 DNA is TGTGCCACCGGCCCTAGGAAGTACTTC.

In its sample, this clone was seen once. This chain uses TRBV5-1 with TRBJ2-1; 14 nucleotides align to TRBD2. V lost 4 bases and J lost 9; bases outside the gene matches: 6. There are 15 residues in the CDR3. CDR1 is SGHRS, CDR2 YFSETQ, per germline. The DNA of the CDR3 is TGCGCCAGCAGCCCCGGACTAGCGGGAGGAGGTGAGCAGTTCTTC. Residues: CASSPGLAGGGEQFF.

V is TRBV28 and J is TRBJ1-1; 7 positions agree with TRBD1. The length of the CDR3 is 15 residues. V shed 2 bases and J 6 bases; nucleotides not matched to a gene: 9. CDR1 is MDHEN, CDR2 SYDVKM, per germline. CDR3 in amino acids: CASSLPTGVRAEAFF. CDR3 nucleotides: TGTGCCAGCAGTTTACCTACAGGGGTCAGGGCTGAAGCTTTCTTT.

V is TRBV3-1 (or the pseudogene TRBV3-2) and J is TRBJ2-3, with 12 bases matching TRBD2. Per the germline V gene, CDR1 is LGHDT and CDR2 is YNNKEL (reference sequence). Trimming took 6 bases from V and 6 from J; bases not matched to a gene: 10. This CDR3 comprises 16 residues. The CDR3 is CASRNRTSGKRDTQYF. CDR3 in DNA: TGTGCCAGCAGAAACCGGACTAGCGGGAAGAGGGATACGCAGTATTTT.

The chain links TRBV10-2 to TRBJ2-7, with 7 bases identical to TRBD2. With 7 bases clipped from V and 2 bases from J, the junction kept 11 bases outside the gene matches. The CDR3 covers 15 residues. The germline V gene encodes CDR1 WSHSY and CDR2 SAAADI. The CDR3 reads CASTPPRGTTYEQYF. The CDR3 region has the DNA TGCGCCAGCACACCGCCTCGGGGGACTACCTACGAGCAGTACTTC.

This clone occurred a few times. The chain joins TRBV28 to TRBJ1-5; weak D call: TRBD1 (6 bases). The germline CDR1 and CDR2 sequences are MDHEN and SYDVKM. The CDR3 totals 16 residues. Deletions cut 3 bases from V and 3 bases from J, with 15 bases between. The CDR3 protein is CASSFDRQGFNQPQHF. The CDR3 nucleotides are TGTGCCAGCAGTTTTGACCGTCAGGGGTTCAATCAGCCCCAGCATTTT.

The V gene is TRBV7-3, the J gene TRBJ2-5; 7 bases agree with TRBD2. Germline assignment: CDR1 SGHTA and CDR2 FQGTGA. The CDR3 has 14 residues. After removal of 1 base from V and 5 bases from J, the junction contained 4 bases not matched to a gene. This chain's CDR3 is CASSLNDGRETQYF. In DNA form, the CDR3 reads TGTGCCAGCAGCTTAAATGACGGGAGGGAGACCCAGTACTTC.

The gene calls are TRBV27 and TRBJ2-7; unclear D gene. Between the trimmed V and J ends, which lost 6 bases and 1 base, there was a span of 13 bases. Germline V lookup: CDR1 MNHEY, CDR2 SMNVEV (reference sequence). This CDR3 has 14 amino acids. CDR3 sequence: CASSRKRLSYEQYF. Written as DNA, the CDR3 is TGTGCCAGCAGCCGCAAGCGTCTATCCTACGAGCAGTACTTC.

V and J are TRBV19 and TRBJ1-5; weak D call: TRBD1 (5 bases). The CDR3 has 15 amino acids. The germline V gene encodes CDR1 LNHDA and CDR2 SQIVND (reference sequence). V lost 3 bases and J 7 bases, leaving 16 bases between the germline ends. CDR3 DNA sequence: TGTGCCAGTAGTATTTTCCGGACACAGGCCCAGCCCCAGCATTTT. It translates to CASSIFRTQAQPQHF.

The table lists this clone with many counts. This chain connects TRBV5-1 to TRBJ1-4, with D perhaps TRBD1 (6 bases). This CDR3 contains 12 residues. V lost 5 bases, J lost 7 bases, and 9 bases lay in between. Per germline, CDR1 SGHRS and CDR2 YFSETQ. CDR3 sequence (DNA): TGCGCCAGCAGGGGAGGGGGTGAAAAACTGTTTTTT. It specifies CASRGGGEKLFF.